These T cell receptor beta chains were read from a single sample in a study of Ad26.COV2.S vaccination and SARS-CoV-2 variants. Only in-frame clones appear in the TCRdb table, and some are missing; sequencing was by immunoSEQ multiplex PCR. The sample has around 450,000 clones; about 92% are singletons. Sequencing was performed on peripheral blood, taken in a trial of Ad26.COV2.S vaccine versus placebo. These receptors were collected from a person aged 18-65 years who received the Ad26.COV2.S COVID-19 vaccine or a placebo. Both conserved end residues are part of each CDR3. Each record gives: D gene, J gene, V gene, CDR3 length, clone size, CDR3 DNA, CDR3 protein. The D gene is left open where the match is weak. Part of the rows lack a size; the others show once, few, many or a class for expanded clones.

NA TRBJ2-5 TRBV5-1 15 NA TGCGCCAGCAGCTTGGAGGGACCTTACCAAGAGACCCAGTACTTC CASSLEGPYQETQYF
TRBD1 TRBJ2-1 TRBV30 13 NA TGTGCCTGGGCGGGACAGGGGGAGGATGAGCAGTTCTTC CAWAGQGEDEQFF
NA TRBJ2-1 TRBV29-1 13 NA TGCAGCGTTTCTCCGAGACTAGTCCATGAGCAGTTCTTC CSVSPRLVHEQFF
NA TRBJ2-7 TRBV3-1/TRBV3-2 15 NA TGTGCCAGCAGCCAAGAGGGAGGGGGAACCTACGAGCAGTACTTC CASSQEGGGTYEQYF
NA TRBJ2-5 TRBV5-1 14 once TGCGCCAGCAGCTTCGCGTCGGCCTTTACGGCCCAGTACTTC CASSFASAFTAQYF
NA TRBJ1-2 TRBV7-9 15 few TGTGCCAGCAGCTTAGGGTCAGGACTAAACTATGGCTACACCTTC CASSLGSGLNYGYTF
TRBD2 TRBJ2-7 TRBV9 15 NA TGTGCCAGCAGCCCCCGGACTAGCGGGAGTTACGAGCAGTACTTC CASSPRTSGSYEQYF
NA TRBJ2-1 TRBV7-9 13 NA TGTGCCAGCAGCTTAGAGCTAGCTGGTGAGCAGTTCTTC CASSLELAGEQFF
NA TRBJ2-2 TRBV29-1 13 NA TGCAGCGTTATCAGGGCCCGCACCGGGGAGCTGTTTTTT CSVIRARTGELFF
TRBD2 TRBJ2-1 TRBV24-1 16 NA TGTGCCACCAGTGATATAGCGGGAGGCGCCCACAATGAGCAGTTCTTC CATSDIAGGAHNEQFF
TRBD2 TRBJ2-5 TRBV7-2 16 NA TGTGCCAGCAGCTTCGGACTAGCGGGGGCCCAAGAGACCCAGTACTTC CASSFGLAGAQETQYF
NA TRBJ2-3 TRBV7-2 16 NA TGTGCCAGCAGCTTAGTAGGCAGCGGGAGCACAGATACGCAGTATTTT CASSLVGSGSTDTQYF
TRBD2 TRBJ2-3 TRBV29-1 14 NA TGCAGCGGATTAGCGGGAGCCTTGGCAGATACGCAGTATTTT CSGLAGALADTQYF
NA TRBJ2-7 TRBV7-2 20 NA TGTGCCAGCAGCTTAGCGGGCTTTTGGGCAGGCCGCAATTATTCCTACGAGCAGTACTTC CASSLAGFWAGRNYSYEQYF
NA TRBJ2-6 TRBV7-8 14 NA TGTGCCAGCAGCTTACTGGCTGGGGCCAACGTCCTGACTTTC CASSLLAGANVLTF
TRBD2 TRBJ2-1 TRBV7-9 15 NA TGTGCCAGCAGCTTGGGACTAGCGGGAGCCGATGAGCAGTTCTTC CASSLGLAGADEQFF
NA TRBJ2-2 TRBV28 18 NA TGTGCCAGCAGATCCGTACAGGTTCGCGGAAGGGACACCGGGGAGCTGTTTTTT CASRSVQVRGRDTGELFF
TRBD2 TRBJ2-3 TRBV28 15 NA TGTGCCAGCAGACGGGGACTAGCGACGGGAGATACGCAGTATTTT CASRRGLATGDTQYF
NA TRBJ1-4 TRBV7-9 16 NA TGTGCCAGCAGCTTAGCGCTGGGACAAAGGAGGGAAAAACTGTTTTTT CASSLALGQRREKLFF
TRBD1 TRBJ2-7 TRBV5-6 13 NA TGTGCCAGCAGTACTGGGACAGCTTACGAGCAGTACTTC CASSTGTAYEQYF
NA TRBJ1-5 TRBV6-6 16 NA TGTGCCAGCAGTTATTCCCCGACAGGTGTTATTCAGCCCCAGCATTTT CASSYSPTGVIQPQHF
TRBD2 TRBJ2-7 TRBV5-1 13 NA TGCGGAAGTAGGCTAGCGGGAGGAAGGGAGCAGTACTTC CGSRLAGGREQYF
TRBD1 TRBJ1-2 TRBV10-3 12 few TGTGCCATCAGTTCGGACAGGGATGGCTACACCTTC CAISSDRDGYTF
NA TRBJ2-5 TRBV4-2 14 NA TGTGCCAGCAGCCAAAATCCCGGGGAAGAGACCCAGTACTTC CASSQNPGEETQYF
NA TRBJ1-1 TRBV9 13 NA TGTGCCAGCAGCGTAGACGCGAACACTGAAGCTTTCTTT CASSVDANTEAFF
NA TRBJ2-1 TRBV5-4 15 NA TGTGCCAGCAGCCCCCCCAAAGCGTCCTACAATGAGCAGTTCTTC CASSPPKASYNEQFF
TRBD1 TRBJ1-2 TRBV5-4 16 NA TGTGCCAGCAGCCCTAAGACAGGGTTGGGTGGATATGGCTACACCTTC CASSPKTGLGGYGYTF
NA TRBJ2-6 TRBV7-2 13 NA TGTGCCAGCACCTTTCGGGGGGCCAACGTCCTGACTTTC CASTFRGANVLTF
TRBD1 TRBJ2-6 TRBV29-1 18 NA TGCAGCGTTGAAATTAGGGACAGCTCGTCCTCTGGGGCCAACGTCCTGACTTTC CSVEIRDSSSSGANVLTF
TRBD1 TRBJ2-7 TRBV15 16 NA TGTGCCACCAGCCTGGGGACAGGATCTAGCTCCTACGAGCAGTACTTC CATSLGTGSSSYEQYF
NA TRBJ1-3 TRBV28 15 NA TGTGCCAGCAGTCCCAGGACGTGGACAGGAAACACCATATATTTT CASSPRTWTGNTIYF
NA TRBJ2-2 TRBV6-6 15 NA TGTGCCAGCAGAAACGCCGGGACTAACACCGGGGAGCTGTTTTTT CASRNAGTNTGELFF
NA TRBJ1-5 TRBV27 15 NA TGTGCCAGCAGTTTAACGGCCCAGGGGACTCAGCCCCAGCATTTT CASSLTAQGTQPQHF
TRBD1 TRBJ2-4 TRBV28 15 once TGTGCCAGCAGTCTACCCGGGACAGGTTTGGGCATTCAGTACTTC CASSLPGTGLGIQYF
TRBD2 TRBJ2-7 TRBV27 13 NA TGTGCCAGCAGGACTAGCGGGAGCTACGAGCAGTACTTC CASRTSGSYEQYF
TRBD2 TRBJ2-2 TRBV5-4 15 once TGTGCCAGCAGCCCCTGGACTAGCGGGAATCGGGAGCTGTTTTTT CASSPWTSGNRELFF
TRBD1 TRBJ2-7 TRBV10-1 16 NA TGCGCCAGCAGCGCGGACAGGGTCTGGAATTTCAACGAGCAGTACTTC CASSADRVWNFNEQYF
NA TRBJ2-5 TRBV5-8 14 NA TGTGCCAGCAGCTTGTTGGCGGGCGGGGAGACCCAGTACTTC CASSLLAGGETQYF
NA TRBJ1-5 TRBV4-2 14 NA TGTGCCAGCAGCCAAGAAATCCTGAATCAGCCCCAGCATTTT CASSQEILNQPQHF
NA TRBJ2-2 TRBV18 17 NA TGTGCCAGCTCATCACGGACGGCCCCCAGGGACACCGGGGAGCTGTTTTTT CASSSRTAPRDTGELFF
TRBD2 TRBJ2-3 TRBV15 15 NA TGTGCCACCAGCAGGACTAGCGGGAGCACAGATACGCAGTATTTT CATSRTSGSTDTQYF
NA TRBJ1-2 TRBV3-1/TRBV3-2 16 NA TGTGCCAGCAGCCAAGAATTGGCCAGGGTGCACGATGGCTACACCTTC CASSQELARVHDGYTF
TRBD2 TRBJ2-7 TRBV9 15 once TGTGCCAGCAGCGCGACTAGCTTCTCCTCCTACGAGCAGTACTTC CASSATSFSSYEQYF
NA TRBJ2-1 TRBV19 14 NA TGTGCCAGTAGTATAATAGCGGACTACAATGAGCAGTTCTTC CASSIIADYNEQFF
NA TRBJ1-1 TRBV7-8 16 NA TGTGCCAGCAGCTTAGGACAGATCTTCATGAACACTGAAGCTTTCTTT CASSLGQIFMNTEAFF
NA TRBJ1-5 TRBV6-5 13 NA TGTGCCTTACTGTATGAGAGCAATCAGCCCCAGCATTTT CALLYESNQPQHF
NA TRBJ2-7 TRBV7-2 16 NA TGTGCCAGCAGCTTAGGGGGGAGGAGGTCCTCCTACGAGCAGTACTTC CASSLGGRRSSYEQYF
NA TRBJ2-7 TRBV18 14 NA TGTGCCAGCTCACCACAGGCCAGTTTCTACGAGCAGTACTTC CASSPQASFYEQYF